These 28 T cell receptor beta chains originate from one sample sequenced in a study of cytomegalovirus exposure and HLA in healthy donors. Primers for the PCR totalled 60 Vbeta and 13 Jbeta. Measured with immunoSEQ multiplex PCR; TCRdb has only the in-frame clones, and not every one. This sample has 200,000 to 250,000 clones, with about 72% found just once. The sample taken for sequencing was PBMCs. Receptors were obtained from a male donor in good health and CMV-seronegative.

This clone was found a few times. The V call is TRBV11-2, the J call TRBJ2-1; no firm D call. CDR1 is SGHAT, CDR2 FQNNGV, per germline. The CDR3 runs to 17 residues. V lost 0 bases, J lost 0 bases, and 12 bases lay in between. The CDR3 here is CASSLDLKLSSYNEQFF. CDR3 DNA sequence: TGTGCCAGCAGCTTAGATCTGAAACTGAGCTCCTACAATGAGCAGTTCTTC.

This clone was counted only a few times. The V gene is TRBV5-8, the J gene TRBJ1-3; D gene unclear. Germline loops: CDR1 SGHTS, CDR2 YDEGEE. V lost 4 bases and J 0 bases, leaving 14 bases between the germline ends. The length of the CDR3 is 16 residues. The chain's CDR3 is CASSLPTRVSGNTIYF. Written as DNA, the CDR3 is TGTGCCAGCAGCCTTCCCACCCGGGTCTCTGGAAACACCATATATTTT. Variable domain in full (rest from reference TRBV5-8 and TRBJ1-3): EAGVTQSPTHLIKTRGQQATLRCSPISGHTSVYWYQQALGLGLQFLLWYDEGEERNRGNFPPRFSGRQFPNYSSELNVNALELEDSALYLCASSLPTRVSGNTIYFGEGSWLTVV.

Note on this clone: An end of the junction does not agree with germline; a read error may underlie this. The CDR3 DNA reads as TGTGCGAGCAAGGGGCTAGCGGACACGAACACCGGGGAGCTGTTTTTT. Translated: CASKGLADTNTGELFF. V gene TRBV27 combines with J gene TRBJ2-2; 7 bases are a match to TRBD2. Germline loops: CDR1 MNHEY, CDR2 SMNVEV (reference sequence). There are 16 residues in the CDR3.

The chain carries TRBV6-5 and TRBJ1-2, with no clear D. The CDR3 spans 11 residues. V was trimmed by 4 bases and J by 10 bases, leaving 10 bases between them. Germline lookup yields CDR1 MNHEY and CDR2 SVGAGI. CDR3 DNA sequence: TGTGCCAGCAGTTTACTCGGTCACTACACCTTC. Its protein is CASSLLGHYTF.

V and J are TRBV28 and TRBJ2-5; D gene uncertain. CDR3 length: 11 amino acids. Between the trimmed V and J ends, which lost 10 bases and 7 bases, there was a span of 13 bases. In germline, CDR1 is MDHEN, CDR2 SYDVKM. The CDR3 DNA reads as TGTGCCACCGTAAACGGAGTGACCCAGTACTTC. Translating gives CATVNGVTQYF.

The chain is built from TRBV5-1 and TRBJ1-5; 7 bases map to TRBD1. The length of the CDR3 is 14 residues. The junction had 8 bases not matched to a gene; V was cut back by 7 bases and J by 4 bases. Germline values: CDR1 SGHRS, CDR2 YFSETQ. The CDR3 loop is CASSKGGGNQPQHF. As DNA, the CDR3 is TGCGCCAGCTCCAAAGGGGGCGGAAATCAGCCCCAGCATTTT.

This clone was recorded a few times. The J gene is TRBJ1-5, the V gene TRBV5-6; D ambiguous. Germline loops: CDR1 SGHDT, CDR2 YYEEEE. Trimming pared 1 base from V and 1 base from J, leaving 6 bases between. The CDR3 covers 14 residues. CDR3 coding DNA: TGTGCCAGCAGCTTGTACAGAAGCAATCAGCCCCAGCATTTT. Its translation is CASSLYRSNQPQHF. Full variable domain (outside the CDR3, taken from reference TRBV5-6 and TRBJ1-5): DAGVTQSPTHLIKTRGQQVTLRCSPKSGHDTVSWYQQALGQGPQFIFQYYEEEERQRGNFPDRFSGHQFPNYSSELNVNALLLGDSALYLCASSLYRSNQPQHFGDGTRLSIL.

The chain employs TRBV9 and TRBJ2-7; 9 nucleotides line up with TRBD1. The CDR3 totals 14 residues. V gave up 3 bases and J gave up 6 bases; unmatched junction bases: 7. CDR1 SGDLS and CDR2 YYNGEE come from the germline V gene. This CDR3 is CASSAQQGASEQYF. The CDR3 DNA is TGTGCCAGCAGCGCCCAACAGGGGGCTTCCGAGCAGTACTTC. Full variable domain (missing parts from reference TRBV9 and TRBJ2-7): DSGVTQTPKHLITATGQRVTLRCSPRSGDLSVYWYQQSLDQGLQFLIQYYNGEERAKGNILERFSAQQFPDLHSELNLSSLELGDSALYFCASSAQQGASEQYFGPGTRLTVT.

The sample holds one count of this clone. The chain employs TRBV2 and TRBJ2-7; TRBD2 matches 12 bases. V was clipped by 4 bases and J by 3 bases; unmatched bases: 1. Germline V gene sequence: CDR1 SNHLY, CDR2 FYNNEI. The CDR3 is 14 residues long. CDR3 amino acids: CASSGTSGNYEQYF. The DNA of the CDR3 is TGTGCCAGCAGTGGGACTAGCGGGAACTACGAGCAGTACTTC.

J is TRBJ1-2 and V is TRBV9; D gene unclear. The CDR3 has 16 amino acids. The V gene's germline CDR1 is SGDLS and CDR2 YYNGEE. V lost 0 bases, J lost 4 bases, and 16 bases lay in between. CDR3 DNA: TGTGCCAGCAGCGTAGCCGTATCTCCTCGGGGCTATGGCTACACCTTC. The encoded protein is CASSVAVSPRGYGYTF. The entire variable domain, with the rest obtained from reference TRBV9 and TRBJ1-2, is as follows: DSGVTQTPKHLITATGQRVTLRCSPRSGDLSVYWYQQSLDQGLQFLIQYYNGEERAKGNILERFSAQQFPDLHSELNLSSLELGDSALYFCASSVAVSPRGYGYTFGSGTRLTVV.

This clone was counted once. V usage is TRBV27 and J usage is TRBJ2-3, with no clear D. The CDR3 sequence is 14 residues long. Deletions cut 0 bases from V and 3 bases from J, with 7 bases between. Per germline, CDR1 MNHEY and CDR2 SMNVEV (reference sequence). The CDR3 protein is CASSLSLLTDTQYF. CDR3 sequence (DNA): TGTGCCAGCAGTTTATCTCTCCTGACAGATACGCAGTATTTT.

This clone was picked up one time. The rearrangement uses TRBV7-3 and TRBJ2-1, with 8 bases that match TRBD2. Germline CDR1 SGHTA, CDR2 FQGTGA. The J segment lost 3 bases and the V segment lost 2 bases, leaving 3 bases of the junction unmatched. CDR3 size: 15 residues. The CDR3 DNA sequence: TGTGCCAGCAGCTTAGCCCTAGCGGGCTACAATGAGCAGTTCTTC. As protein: CASSLALAGYNEQFF.

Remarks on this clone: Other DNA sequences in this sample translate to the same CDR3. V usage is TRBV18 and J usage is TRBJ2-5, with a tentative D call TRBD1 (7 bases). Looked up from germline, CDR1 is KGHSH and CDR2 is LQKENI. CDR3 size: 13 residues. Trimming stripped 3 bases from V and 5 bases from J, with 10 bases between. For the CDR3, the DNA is TGTGCCAGCTCACCTCAGGGGGGCGAGACCCAGTACTTC. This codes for CASSPQGGETQYF.

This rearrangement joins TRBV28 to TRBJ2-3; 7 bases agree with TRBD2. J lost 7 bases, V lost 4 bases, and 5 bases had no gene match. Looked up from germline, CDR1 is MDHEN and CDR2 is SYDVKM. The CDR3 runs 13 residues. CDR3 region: CASSSGLMNTQYF. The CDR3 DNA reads TGTGCCAGCAGTTCGGGACTAATGAATACGCAGTATTTT. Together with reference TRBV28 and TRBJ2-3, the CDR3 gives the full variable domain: DVKVTQSSRYLVKRTGEKVFLECVQDMDHENMFWYRQDPGLGLRLIYFSYDVKMKEKGDIPEGYSVSREKKERFSLILESASTNQTSMYLCASSSGLMNTQYFGPGTRLTVL.

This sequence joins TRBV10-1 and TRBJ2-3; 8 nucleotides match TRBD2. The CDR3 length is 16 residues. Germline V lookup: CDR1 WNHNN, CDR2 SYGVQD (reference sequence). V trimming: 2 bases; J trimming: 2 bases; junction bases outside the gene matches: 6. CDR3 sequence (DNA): TGCGCCAGCAGTGAGAAATCGGGAGGGACCACAGATACGCAGTATTTT. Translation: CASSEKSGGTTDTQYF.

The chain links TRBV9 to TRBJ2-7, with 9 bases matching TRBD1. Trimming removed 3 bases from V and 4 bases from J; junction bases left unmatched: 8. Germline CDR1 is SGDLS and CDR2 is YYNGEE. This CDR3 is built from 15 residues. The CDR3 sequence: CASSAGAGTGYEQYF. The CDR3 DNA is TGTGCCAGCAGCGCCGGCGCCGGGACAGGGTACGAGCAGTACTTC. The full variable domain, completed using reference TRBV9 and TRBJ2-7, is DSGVTQTPKHLITATGQRVTLRCSPRSGDLSVYWYQQSLDQGLQFLIQYYNGEERAKGNILERFSAQQFPDLHSELNLSSLELGDSALYFCASSAGAGTGYEQYFGPGTRLTVT.

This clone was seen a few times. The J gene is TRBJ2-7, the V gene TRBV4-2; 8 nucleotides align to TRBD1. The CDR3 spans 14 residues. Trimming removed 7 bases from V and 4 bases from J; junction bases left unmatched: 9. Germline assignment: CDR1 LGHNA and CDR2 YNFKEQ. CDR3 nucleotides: TGTGCCAGCACCTTCGGGCAGGGGGCATACGAGCAGTACTTC. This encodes CASTFGQGAYEQYF.

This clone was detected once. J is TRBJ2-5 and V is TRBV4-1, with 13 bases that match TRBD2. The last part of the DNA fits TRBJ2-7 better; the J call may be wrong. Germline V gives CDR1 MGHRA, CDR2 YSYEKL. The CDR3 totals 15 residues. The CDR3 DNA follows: TGCGCCAGCAGTCAGACTAGCGGGAGGCAGTACGAGCAGTACTTC. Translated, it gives CASSQTSGRQYEQYF.

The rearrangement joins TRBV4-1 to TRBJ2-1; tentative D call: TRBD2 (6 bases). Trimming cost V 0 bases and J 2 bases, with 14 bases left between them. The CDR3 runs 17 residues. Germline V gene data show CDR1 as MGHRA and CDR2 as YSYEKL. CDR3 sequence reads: CASSQDLSSGPYNEQFF. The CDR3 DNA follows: TGCGCCAGCAGCCAAGATTTGTCCAGCGGGCCCTACAATGAGCAGTTCTTC.

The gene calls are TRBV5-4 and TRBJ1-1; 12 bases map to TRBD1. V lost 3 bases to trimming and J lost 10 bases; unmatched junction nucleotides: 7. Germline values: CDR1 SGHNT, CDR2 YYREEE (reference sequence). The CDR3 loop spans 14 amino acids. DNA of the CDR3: TGTGCCAGCAGCTCCCGGGACAGGGGGCCGGGAGCTTTCTTT. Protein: CASSSRDRGPGAFF. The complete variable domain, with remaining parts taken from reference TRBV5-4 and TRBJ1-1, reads ETGVTQSPTHLIKTRGQQVTLRCSSQSGHNTVSWYQQALGQGPQFIFQYYREEENGRGNFPPRFSGLQFPNYSSELNVNALELDDSALYLCASSSRDRGPGAFFGQGTRLTVV.

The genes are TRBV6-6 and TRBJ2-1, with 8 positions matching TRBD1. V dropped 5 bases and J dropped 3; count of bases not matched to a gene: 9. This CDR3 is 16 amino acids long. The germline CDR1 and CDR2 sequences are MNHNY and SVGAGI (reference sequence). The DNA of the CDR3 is TGTGCCAGCAGTGCACCGCGGGACAGGCACTACAATGAGCAGTTCTTC. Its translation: CASSAPRDRHYNEQFF.

As DNA, the CDR3 is TGTGCCAGCAGTCCGACAGAGCTGTTTCAGCAGTACTTC. Protein sequence: CASSPTELFQQYF. The chain is built from TRBV6-5 and TRBJ2-7; D is possibly TRBD1 (5 bases). Trimming cost V 5 bases and J 8 bases, with 16 bases left between them. This CDR3 has 13 amino acids. Per the germline V gene, CDR1 is MNHEY and CDR2 is SVGAGI.

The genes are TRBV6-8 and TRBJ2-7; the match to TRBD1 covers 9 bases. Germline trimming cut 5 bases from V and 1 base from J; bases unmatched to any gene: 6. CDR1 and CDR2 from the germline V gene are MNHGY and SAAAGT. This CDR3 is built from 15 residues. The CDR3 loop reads CASSIAGTGSYEQYF. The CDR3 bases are TGTGCCAGCAGTATCGCCGGGACAGGGTCCTACGAGCAGTACTTC.

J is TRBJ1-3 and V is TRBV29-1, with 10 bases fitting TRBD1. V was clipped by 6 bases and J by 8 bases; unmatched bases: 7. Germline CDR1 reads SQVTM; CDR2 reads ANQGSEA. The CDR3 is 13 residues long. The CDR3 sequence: CSVGTGAGDTIYF. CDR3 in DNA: TGCAGCGTAGGGACAGGGGCCGGGGACACCATATATTTT.

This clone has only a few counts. The CDR3, as DNA: TGTGCCAGCAGCTTGATTTCAGGCTCTGGAAACACCATATATTTT. It encodes CASSLISGSGNTIYF. The chain couples TRBV5-6 to TRBJ1-3, with no clear D. Germline V gene sequence: CDR1 SGHDT, CDR2 YYEEEE. Trimming shortened V by 1 base and J by 0 bases, and 8 bases separated the two germline ends. This CDR3 contains 15 residues.

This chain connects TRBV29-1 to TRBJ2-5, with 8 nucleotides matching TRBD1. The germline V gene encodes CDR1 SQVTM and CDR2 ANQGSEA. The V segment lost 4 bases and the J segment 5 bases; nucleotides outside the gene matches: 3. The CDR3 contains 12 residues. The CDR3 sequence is CSVVTGGETQYF. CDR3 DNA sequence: TGCAGCGTTGTTACAGGGGGGGAGACCCAGTACTTC.

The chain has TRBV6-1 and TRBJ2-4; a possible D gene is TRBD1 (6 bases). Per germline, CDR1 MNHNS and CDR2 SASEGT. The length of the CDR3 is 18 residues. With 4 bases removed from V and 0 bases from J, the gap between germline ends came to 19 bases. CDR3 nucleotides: TGTGCCAGCAGTGCGACAGGAAGGTCCTACGTAGCCAAAAACATTCAGTACTTC. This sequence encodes CASSATGRSYVAKNIQYF.

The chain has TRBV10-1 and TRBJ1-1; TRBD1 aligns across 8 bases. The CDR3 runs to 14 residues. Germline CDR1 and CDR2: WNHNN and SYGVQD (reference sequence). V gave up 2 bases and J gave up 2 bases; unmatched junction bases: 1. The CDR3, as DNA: TGCGCCAGCAGTGAGGGACAGGGAAACACTGAAGCTTTCTTT. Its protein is CASSEGQGNTEAFF.